The rows below give T cell receptor beta chains drawn from one sample of a study of blood T cell repertoires in COVID-19. Some clones are missing from TCRdb's copy, which holds only in-frame ones; the method was immunoSEQ multiplex PCR. The profile shows 110,000 to 150,000 clones, 79% of them singletons. The sequenced sample consisted of peripheral blood. The origin of the receptors is a man aged 45-60 years with active or convalescent COVID-19. CDR3s include the opening cysteine and the closing phenylalanine or tryptophan. A D gene is named only where the DNA matches it firmly. Part of the rows lack a size; the others show once, few, many or a class for expanded clones.

size | J | D | V | DNA | CDR3
- | TRBJ1-3 | - | TRBV5-1 | TGCGCCAGCAGGGAAACAGTTCTCTCCTCTGGAAACACCATATATTTT | CASRETVLSSGNTIYF
- | TRBJ2-1 | - | TRBV5-1 | TGCGCCAGCAGCTTGGTCCTAAATGAGCAGTTCTTC | CASSLVLNEQFF
- | TRBJ2-3 | TRBD2 | TRBV24-1 | TGTGCCATCGACGGGGGGACAGATACGCAGTATTTT | CAIDGGTDTQYF
- | TRBJ2-5 | - | TRBV5-1 | TGCGCCAGCAGACTTGGTACAGGGCGGGAGACCCAGTACTTC | CASRLGTGRETQYF
- | TRBJ2-2 | TRBD1 | TRBV3-1/TRBV3-2 | TGTGCCAGCAGCCAAGACCCGGGACAGGGGCCCGGGGAGCTGTTTTTT | CASSQDPGQGPGELFF
- | TRBJ1-2 | - | TRBV5-3 | TGTGCCAGAAGCTTCCACAGGGATGGCTACACCTTC | CARSFHRDGYTF
- | TRBJ2-7 | - | TRBV7-2 | TGTGCCAGCAGCTTAAGAGGGGGCGGCGGGGTAAGCTCCTACGAGCAGTACTTC | CASSLRGGGGVSSYEQYF
once | TRBJ2-7 | - | TRBV11-3 | TGTGCCAGCATCCTAGGGGGGGCCGACGAGCAGTACTTC | CASILGGADEQYF
- | TRBJ1-6 | - | TRBV7-8 | TGTGCCAGCAGCCGGCAGGGCAGTTCAGAATCACCCCTCCACTTT | CASSRQGSSESPLHF
few | TRBJ2-3 | - | TRBV29-1 | TGCAGCGTTGAAGTCGGAGCGGGCACTAGCACAGATACGCAGTATTTT | CSVEVGAGTSTDTQYF
- | TRBJ1-5 | - | TRBV30 | TGTGCCTGGACGGCGGGTTGTCAGCCCCAGCATTTT | CAWTAGCQPQHF
- | TRBJ2-1 | - | TRBV24-1 | TGTGCCACCAGTGAGGGGGCGAGGATCGGGAATGAGCAGTTCTTC | CATSEGARIGNEQFF
- | TRBJ2-2 | - | TRBV28 | TGTGCCAGCAGTCTCCCCCCGCGCACCGGGGAGCTGTTTTTT | CASSLPPRTGELFF
- | TRBJ2-3 | - | TRBV6-5 | TGTGCCAGCAGTTACTCCGGGATCCCAGGAGATACGCAGTATTTT | CASSYSGIPGDTQYF
- | TRBJ1-3 | - | TRBV24-1 | TGTGCCACCAGTGACCACAGGGCTGGAAACACCATATATTTT | CATSDHRAGNTIYF
- | TRBJ2-1 | TRBD2 | TRBV25-1 | TGTGCCAGCAGTGAAGGTTCAGCGGGAGGGCCCGGGGAGCAGTTCTTC | CASSEGSAGGPGEQFF
- | TRBJ1-4 | TRBD1 | TRBV6-6 | TGTGCCAGCAGGGGACAGATAAATGAAAAACTGTTTTTT | CASRGQINEKLFF
- | TRBJ1-1 | TRBD1 | TRBV9 | TGTGCCAGCAGCGCCTTCGACAGGGACACTGAAGCTTTCTTT | CASSAFDRDTEAFF
few | TRBJ1-5 | TRBD1 | TRBV12-3/TRBV12-4 | TGTGCCAGCAGTTTGACAGGGGGTCAGCCCCAGCATTTT | CASSLTGGQPQHF
- | TRBJ1-1 | - | TRBV6-5 | TGTGCCAGCAGGTACAAGGGAGGTCCTAACACTGAAGCTTTCTTT | CASRYKGGPNTEAFF
- | TRBJ2-3 | TRBD2 | TRBV13 | TGTGCCAGCAGCTTATTTAGCGGGAGCACAGATACGCAGTATTTT | CASSLFSGSTDTQYF
- | TRBJ2-5 | - | TRBV19 | TGTGCCAGTAGTACCGGGAACCAGCCCCGGGAGACCCAGTACTTC | CASSTGNQPRETQYF
- | TRBJ2-7 | TRBD1 | TRBV20-1 | TGCAGTGTACAGGGGGCCTACGAGCAGTACTTC | CSVQGAYEQYF
- | TRBJ1-1 | - | TRBV10-3 | TGTGCCATCAGCGGGGGGTCTGACACTGAAGCTTTCTTT | CAISGGSDTEAFF
- | TRBJ1-1 | TRBD1 | TRBV2 | TGTGCCAGCAGAGGGGACAGGGTGAGGGCTGAAGCTTTCTTT | CASRGDRVRAEAFF
- | TRBJ2-6 | - | TRBV7-9 | TGTGCCAGCAGCTTCCACGTTGGGGGGATGGGCTCTGGGGCCAACGTCCTGACTTTC | CASSFHVGGMGSGANVLTF
- | TRBJ2-1 | - | TRBV2 | TGTGCCAGCAGTGCGCAGGGCCGATACAATGAGCAGTTCTTC | CASSAQGRYNEQFF
- | TRBJ2-7 | - | TRBV29-1 | TGCAGCGGAACAGGGAACCGGGGTCACGAGCAGTACTTC | CSGTGNRGHEQYF
- | TRBJ1-1 | - | TRBV3-1/TRBV3-2 | TGTGCCAGCAGCCATGTGGGGGGGCGATGGACTGAAGCTTTCTTT | CASSHVGGRWTEAFF
- | TRBJ2-1 | - | TRBV9 | TGTGCCAGCAGCGTAGGGGGCTCAAACAATGAGCAGTTCTTC | CASSVGGSNNEQFF
few | TRBJ2-3 | TRBD2 | TRBV9 | TGTGCCAGCAGCCCCGGGGAACTAGCGGCCACAGATACGCAGTATTTT | CASSPGELAATDTQYF
- | TRBJ2-5 | TRBD2 | TRBV4-2 | TGTGCCAGCAGCCCGTTAGCGGGAGAAGCTCAAGAGACCCAGTACTTC | CASSPLAGEAQETQYF
few | TRBJ1-2 | - | TRBV4-1 | TGCGCCAGCAGCGGGCTTGGGGGGGGTAGTGGCTACACCTTC | CASSGLGGGSGYTF
- | TRBJ1-2 | - | TRBV5-1 | TGCGCCAGCAGCTTGGCGGACAGAAACTATGGCTACACCTTC | CASSLADRNYGYTF
- | TRBJ2-5 | TRBD2 | TRBV13 | TGTGCCAGCAGCTTTATGTACCAGGGAGGGGAGACCCAGTACTTC | CASSFMYQGGETQYF
- | TRBJ2-1 | - | TRBV11-2 | TGTGCCAGCAGCTTAGCGGGATCCTACAATGAGCAGTTCTTC | CASSLAGSYNEQFF
medium-sized | TRBJ2-7 | TRBD2 | TRBV5-4 | TGTGCCAGCAGCTTATCGGGACTAGACAACGAGCAGTACTTC | CASSLSGLDNEQYF
once | TRBJ1-2 | TRBD1 | TRBV19 | TGTGCCAGTAGTCTTGGGACAGCCTATGGCTACACCTTC | CASSLGTAYGYTF